The 8 T cell receptor beta chains presented below share a single source sample, sequenced in a study of cytomegalovirus exposure and HLA in healthy donors. The study ran its PCR with 60 Vbeta and 13 Jbeta primers. The method was immunoSEQ multiplex PCR; TCRdb's version includes in-frame clones alone and lacks a portion of them. The table shows 180,000 or so clones, with 9.5% occurring only once. Specimen: PBMCs. All receptors come from a woman aged 25 to 39 in good health and CMV-seropositive.

The chain joins TRBV5-1 to TRBJ1-1; D is possibly TRBD1 (6 bases). This CDR3 comprises 15 residues. Germline CDR1 is SGHRS and CDR2 is YFSETQ. V lost 4 bases and J 5 bases, leaving 18 bases between the germline ends. The DNA for the CDR3 is TGCGCCAGCAGCCGTGGGGACAAGGTGGGGACTGAAGCTTTCTTT. Its protein is CASSRGDKVGTEAFF.

This clone came up a few times. V and J are TRBV9 and TRBJ1-3; D remains ambiguous. Germline V gene sequence: CDR1 SGDLS, CDR2 YYNGEE. There are 16 residues in the CDR3. Between the trimmed V and J ends, which lost 2 bases and 0 bases, there was a span of 12 bases. CDR3 loop: CASSVPADFSGNTIYF. In DNA, the CDR3 is TGTGCCAGCAGCGTGCCGGCGGACTTCTCTGGAAACACCATATATTTT.

V usage is TRBV19 and J usage is TRBJ1-5; maybe TRBD1 (5 bases). There are 16 residues in the CDR3. In germline, CDR1 is LNHDA, CDR2 SQIVND (reference sequence). V was trimmed by 5 bases and J by 0 bases, leaving 14 bases between them. In DNA, the CDR3 is TGTGCCAGTAGTCCACGACAGACTTATAGCAATCAGCCCCAGCATTTT. Translated: CASSPRQTYSNQPQHF.

This clone was counted a few times. The chain links TRBV7-9 to TRBJ2-1; 14 bases are a match to TRBD2. This CDR3 region has 16 residues. The germline CDR1 and CDR2 sequences are SEHNR and FQNEAQ (reference sequence). The trim removed 7 bases at V and 5 bases at J, leaving 7 bases unmatched. CDR3 in amino acids: CASTAGLAGVDNEQFF. CDR3 nucleotides: TGTGCCAGCACCGCGGGACTAGCGGGAGTTGACAATGAGCAGTTCTTC.

J is TRBJ2-7 and V is TRBV7-2; TRBD2 is a possible D gene (5 bases). CDR1 SGHTA and CDR2 FQGNSA come from the germline V gene. There are 14 residues in the CDR3. The V end lost 5 bases, the J end lost 2 bases, and 13 bases lay between the germline ends. For the CDR3, the DNA is TGTGCCAGCAGCACCGGACTTGTAACCTACGAGCAGTACTTC. Its protein is CASSTGLVTYEQYF.

V and J are TRBV5-1 and TRBJ2-7, with a possible D match to TRBD2 (6 bases). CDR1 and CDR2 (germline): SGHRS, YFSETQ. The CDR3 has 12 residues. With 3 bases removed from V and 6 bases from J, the gap between germline ends came to 10 bases. The CDR3 region is CASSSEGSEQYF. CDR3 DNA sequence: TGCGCCAGCAGCTCGGAGGGATCCGAGCAGTACTTC.

This clone was picked up a small number of times. V and J are TRBV7-2 and TRBJ2-7, with unresolved D. This CDR3 spans 15 amino acids. Per germline, CDR1 SGHTA and CDR2 FQGNSA. Trimming took 7 bases from V and 1 from J, leaving 17 bases between them. In DNA form, the CDR3 reads TGTGCCAGCACCCCAGCTCCGGGTCGTTCCTACGAGCAGTACTTC. Its protein is CASTPAPGRSYEQYF.

The V gene is TRBV6-6, the J gene TRBJ1-3, with a possible D match to TRBD1 (6 bases). CDR1 is MNHNY and CDR2 is SVGAGI in the germline V gene (reference sequence). The CDR3 is 15 amino acids. V was cut by 0 bases and J by 2 bases, with 8 bases left in between. The CDR3 region is CASSYSNRAGNTIYF. The CDR3 DNA sequence: TGTGCCAGCAGTTACTCGAACAGGGCTGGAAACACCATATATTTT.